This T cell receptor (beta chain) was identified during a study of immune cell composition in non-small cell lung cancer. General observations from the study: Shared sequences between tumour-reactive and dominant in vivo clones were not proven. Squamous lung tumours showed higher top 10 clone scores and clonality than adenocarcinomas.

Using immunoSEQ multiplex PCR, the repertoire was profiled, and TCRdb retains in-frame clones only, with some absent. Of thousands of clones in the sample, more than 60% were seen once. With 5 bases removed from V and 7 bases from J, the gap between germline ends came to 14 bases. The germline gives CDR1 SEHNR, CDR2 FQNEAQ (reference sequence). This CDR3 contains 14 residues. This clone was recorded once. Antigen: not known. The chain recombines TRBV7-9 with TRBJ1-4; D may be TRBD1 (6 bases). Input material: lung tumor tissue. This clonotype was obtained from a human donor with non-small cell lung cancer. The CDR3 sequence: CASSQAGVGEKLFF. Here the CDR3 DNA reads TGTGCCAGCAGCCAGGCAGGGGTGGGTGAAAAACTGTTTTTT. Full variable domain (rest looked up from reference TRBV7-9 and TRBJ1-4): DTGVSQNPRHKITKRGQNVTFRCDPISEHNRLYWYRQTLGQGPEFLTYFQNEAQLEKSRLLSDRFSAERPKGSFSTLEIQRTEQGDSAMYLCASSQAGVGEKLFFGSGTQLSVL.